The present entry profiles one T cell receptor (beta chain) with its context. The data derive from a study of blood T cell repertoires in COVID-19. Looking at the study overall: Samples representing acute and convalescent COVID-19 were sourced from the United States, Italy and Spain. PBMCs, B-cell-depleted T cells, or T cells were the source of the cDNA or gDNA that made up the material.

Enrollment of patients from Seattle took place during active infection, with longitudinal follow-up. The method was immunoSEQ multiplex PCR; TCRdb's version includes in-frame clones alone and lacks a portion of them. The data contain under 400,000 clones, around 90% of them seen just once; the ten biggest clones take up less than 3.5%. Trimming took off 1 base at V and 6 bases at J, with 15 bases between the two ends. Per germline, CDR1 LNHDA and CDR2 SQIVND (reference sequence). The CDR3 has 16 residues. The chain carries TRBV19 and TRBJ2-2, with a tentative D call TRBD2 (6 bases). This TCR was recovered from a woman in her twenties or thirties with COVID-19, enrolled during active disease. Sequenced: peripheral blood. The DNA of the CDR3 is TGTGCCAGTAGTATAGTCGGAGAGGGAGGCCCCGGGGAGCTGTTTTTT. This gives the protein CASSIVGEGGPGELFF.